This TCR beta chain came from a study of cytotoxic CD8 clonotypes in ibrutinib-treated CLL. On the study more broadly: Among the patients, roughly ten presented as relapsed/refractory and roughly 14 as treatment-naive; around 18 showed unmutated IGHV. Samples yielded averages of 200,000 to 300,000 productive templates and fewer than 95,000 productive rearrangements.

The V gene lost 6 bases and the J gene lost 1 base, with 12 bases spanning the gap. Germline assignment: CDR1 KGHSH and CDR2 LQKENI. This CDR3 has 14 residues. Some clones are missing from TCRdb's copy, which holds only in-frame ones; the method was immunoSEQ multiplex PCR. The table shows nearly 100,000 clones, with almost 80% occurring only once. This chain connects TRBV18 to TRBJ1-1, with D possibly TRBD1 on 5 matching bases. The receptor's source is a human donor with chronic lymphocytic leukemia. The input for sequencing was PBMCs, taken after 12 months of ibrutinib treatment. The chain's CDR3 is CASSPGRENTEAFF. CDR3 nucleotides: TGTGCCAGCTCCCCAGGGAGAGAGAACACTGAAGCTTTCTTT. Together with reference TRBV18 and TRBJ1-1, the CDR3 gives the full variable domain: NAGVMQNPRHLVRRRGQEARLRCSPMKGHSHVYWYRQLPEEGLKFMVYLQKENIIDESGMPKERFSAEFPKEGPSILRIQQVVRGDSAAYFCASSPGRENTEAFFGQGTRLTVV.